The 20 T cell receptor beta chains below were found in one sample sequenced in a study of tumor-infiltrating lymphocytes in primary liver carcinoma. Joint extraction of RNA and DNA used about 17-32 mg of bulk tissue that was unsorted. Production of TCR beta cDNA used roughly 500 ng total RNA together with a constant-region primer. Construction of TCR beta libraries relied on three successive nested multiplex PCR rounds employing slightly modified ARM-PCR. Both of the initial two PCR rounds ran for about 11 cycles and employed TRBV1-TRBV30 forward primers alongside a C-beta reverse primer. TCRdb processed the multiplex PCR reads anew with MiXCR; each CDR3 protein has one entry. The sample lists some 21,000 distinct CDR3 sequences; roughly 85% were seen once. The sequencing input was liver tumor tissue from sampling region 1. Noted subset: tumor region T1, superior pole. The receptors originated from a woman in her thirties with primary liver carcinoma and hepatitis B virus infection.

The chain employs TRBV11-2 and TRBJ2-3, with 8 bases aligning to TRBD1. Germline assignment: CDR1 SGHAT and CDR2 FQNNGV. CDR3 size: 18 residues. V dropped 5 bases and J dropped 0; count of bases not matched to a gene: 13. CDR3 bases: TGTGCCAGCAGCCCGCGCCTCCTACAGGGGGTGAGCACAGATACGCAGTATTTT. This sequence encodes CASSPRLLQGVSTDTQYF.

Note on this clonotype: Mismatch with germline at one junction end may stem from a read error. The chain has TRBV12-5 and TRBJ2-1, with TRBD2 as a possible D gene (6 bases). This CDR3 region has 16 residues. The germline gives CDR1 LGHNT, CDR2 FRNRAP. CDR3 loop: CGSDLPPGGILNEQFF. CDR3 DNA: TGTGGTAGTGATTTGCCCCCTGGCGGGATCCTCAATGAGCAGTTCTTT.

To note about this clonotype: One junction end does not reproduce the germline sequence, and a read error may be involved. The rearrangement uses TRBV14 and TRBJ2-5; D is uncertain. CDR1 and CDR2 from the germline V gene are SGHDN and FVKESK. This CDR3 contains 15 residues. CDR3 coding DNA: TGTGGCAGCAGCCAAGATAGGTCTTCCCAAGAGACCCAGTACTTC. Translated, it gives CGSSQDRSSQETQYF.

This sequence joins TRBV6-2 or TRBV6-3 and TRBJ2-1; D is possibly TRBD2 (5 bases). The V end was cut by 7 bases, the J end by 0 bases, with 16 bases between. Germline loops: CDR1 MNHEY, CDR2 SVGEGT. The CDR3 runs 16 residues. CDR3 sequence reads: CASTNYGRASYNEQFF. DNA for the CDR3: TGTGCCAGCACCAATTACGGGCGGGCCTCCTACAATGAGCAGTTCTTC.

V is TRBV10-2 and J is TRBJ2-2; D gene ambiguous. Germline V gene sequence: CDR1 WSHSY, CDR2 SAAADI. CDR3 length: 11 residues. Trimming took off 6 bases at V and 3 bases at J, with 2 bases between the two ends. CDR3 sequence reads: CASRHTGELFF. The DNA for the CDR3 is TGCGCCAGCAGGCACACCGGGGAGCTGTTTTTT.

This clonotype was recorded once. The CDR3 DNA reads TGCATCGTCGTGGCGTGGGGGGGCCGAACGTTCTTC. The encoded protein is CIVVAWGGRTFF. This chain links TRBV29-1 with TRBJ2-1; possible D gene TRBD2, 7 bases. Germline V gives CDR1 SQVTM, CDR2 ANQGSEA. This CDR3 is 12 amino acids long.

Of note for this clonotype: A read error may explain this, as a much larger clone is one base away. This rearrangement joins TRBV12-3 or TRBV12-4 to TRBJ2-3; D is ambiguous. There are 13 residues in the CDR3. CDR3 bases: TGTGCCAGCAGTTTGGACCGCACAGATACGCAGTTTTTT. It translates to CASSLDRTDTQFF.

The CDR3 spells CASSLDPLAGGYNEQFF. DNA for the CDR3: TGTGCCAGCAGCTTAGACCCACTAGCGGGAGGTTACAATGAGCAGTTCTTC. The gene calls are TRBV11-3 and TRBJ2-1; 12 nucleotides agree with TRBD2. The trim removed 0 bases at V and 4 bases at J, leaving 4 bases unmatched. Germline V gene data show CDR1 as SGHNT and CDR2 as YENEEA. This CDR3 has 17 residues.

The CDR3 region has the DNA TGCGCCAGCAGCTCGACAAGGGGGCAAGAGACCCAGTACTTC. Its translation is CASSSTRGQETQYF. The J gene is TRBJ2-5, the V gene TRBV4-3; D might be TRBD1 (6 bases). The CDR3 is 14 amino acids. V was cut by 5 bases and J by 2 bases, with 12 bases left in between. CDR1 is LGHNA, CDR2 YSLEER, per germline.

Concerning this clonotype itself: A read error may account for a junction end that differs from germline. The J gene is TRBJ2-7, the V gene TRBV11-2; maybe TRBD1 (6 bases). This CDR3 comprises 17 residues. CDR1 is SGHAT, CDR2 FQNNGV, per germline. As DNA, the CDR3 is TGTCCCAGCAGTATCACAGGTGGGGGCTCTTGGACCTACGGGCACTATTTC. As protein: CPSSITGGGSWTYGHYF.

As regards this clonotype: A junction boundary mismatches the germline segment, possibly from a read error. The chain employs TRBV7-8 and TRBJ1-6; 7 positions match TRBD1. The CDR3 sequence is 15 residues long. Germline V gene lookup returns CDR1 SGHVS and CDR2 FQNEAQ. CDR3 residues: CASSIQGGENSPLHF. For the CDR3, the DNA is TGTGCTAGCAGCATCCAGGGGGGGGAGAATTCACCCCTCCACTTT.

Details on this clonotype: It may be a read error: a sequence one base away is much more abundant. The CDR3 coding sequence is TGTGCCAGCAACCGACTAGCAGGCGCAGATACGCAGTATTTT. Translating gives CASNRLAGADTQYF. The V gene is TRBV28, the J gene TRBJ2-3, with 7 bases that match TRBD2. The CDR3 runs 14 residues. With V trimmed by 7 bases and J by 4 bases, 8 bases remained unmatched. The germline V gene has CDR1 MDHEN and CDR2 SYDVKM.

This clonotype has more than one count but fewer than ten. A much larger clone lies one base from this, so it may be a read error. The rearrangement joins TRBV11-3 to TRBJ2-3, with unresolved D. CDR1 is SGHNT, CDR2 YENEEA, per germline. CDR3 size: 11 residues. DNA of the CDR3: TGTGCCAGCAGATACACAGCTACGCAGTATTTT. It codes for CASRYTATQYF.

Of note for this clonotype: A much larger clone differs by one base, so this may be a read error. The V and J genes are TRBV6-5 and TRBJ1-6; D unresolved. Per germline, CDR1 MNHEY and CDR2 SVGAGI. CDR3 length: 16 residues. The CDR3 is CVSSKQSAIHNSPLHF. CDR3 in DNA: TGTGTCAGCAGTAAGCAGTCTGCCATACATAATTCACCCCTCCACTTT.

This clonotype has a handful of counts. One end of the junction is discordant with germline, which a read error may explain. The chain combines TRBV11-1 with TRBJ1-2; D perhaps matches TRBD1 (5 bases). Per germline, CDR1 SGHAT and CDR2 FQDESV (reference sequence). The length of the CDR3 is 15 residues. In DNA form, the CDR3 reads TGTGCCGGCAGACCTTCAACCGGGACGTCCTATGGCTACACCTTC. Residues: CAGRPSTGTSYGYTF.

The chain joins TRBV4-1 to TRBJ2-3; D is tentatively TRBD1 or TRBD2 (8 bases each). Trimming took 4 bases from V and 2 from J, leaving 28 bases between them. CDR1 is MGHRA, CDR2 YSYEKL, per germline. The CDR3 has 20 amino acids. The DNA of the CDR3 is TGCGCCAGCAGCCTACAACAGGGGGGCTCTATACTAGCGGACACAGATACGCAGTATTTT. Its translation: CASSLQQGGSILADTDTQYF.

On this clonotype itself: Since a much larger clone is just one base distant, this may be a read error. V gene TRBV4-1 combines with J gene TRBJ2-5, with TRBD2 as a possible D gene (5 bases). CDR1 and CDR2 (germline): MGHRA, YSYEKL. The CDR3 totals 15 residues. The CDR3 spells CASSQGSSGQEAQYF. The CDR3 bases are TGCGCCAGCAGCCAAGGTTCAAGCGGCCAAGAGGCCCAGTACTTC.

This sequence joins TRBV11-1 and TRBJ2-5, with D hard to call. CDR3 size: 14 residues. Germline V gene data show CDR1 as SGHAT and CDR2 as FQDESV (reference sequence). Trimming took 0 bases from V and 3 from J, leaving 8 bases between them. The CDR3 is CASSLAGLKETQYF. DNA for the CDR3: TGTGCCAGCAGCTTAGCTGGGCTCAAAGAGACCCAGTACTTC.

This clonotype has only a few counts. This chain's CDR3 is CASSFGLMNQETQYF. The CDR3 DNA sequence: TGTGCCAGCAGCTTTGGACTCATGAACCAAGAGACCCAGTACTTC. The V gene is TRBV5-5, the J gene TRBJ2-5; D possibly corresponds to TRBD2 (5 bases). This CDR3 is 15 amino acids long. From germline, CDR1 is SGHKS and CDR2 YYEKEE (reference sequence). V was trimmed by 2 bases and J by 0 bases, leaving 11 bases between them. The whole variable domain, filled in from reference TRBV5-5 and TRBJ2-5, reads DAGVTQSPTHLIKTRGQQVTLRCSPISGHKSVSWYQQVLGQGPQFIFQYYEKEERGRGNFPDRFSARQFPNYSSELNVNALLLGDSALYLCASSFGLMNQETQYFGPGTRLLVL.

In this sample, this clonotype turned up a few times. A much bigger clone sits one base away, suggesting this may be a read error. This CDR3 reads CPSSYRVEYSNQPQHF. The DNA of the CDR3 is TGTCCCAGCAGTTACCGAGTAGAGTATAGCAATCAGCCCCAGCATTTT. The chain joins TRBV6-6 to TRBJ1-5; the D is unclear. Germline values: CDR1 MNHNY, CDR2 SVGAGI (reference sequence). This CDR3 has 16 residues.